The 14 T cell receptor beta chains given below trace back to one sample, sequenced in a study of blood T cell repertoires in COVID-19. Generated by immunoSEQ multiplex PCR, the TCRdb table keeps only in-frame clones and is missing some. The table includes 99,000 or so clones, 65% to 90% detected once. Input material: peripheral blood. The origin of the receptors is a man in his fifties or sixties with acute or convalescent COVID-19.

This clone was observed a single time. The chain joins TRBV24-1 to TRBJ2-3; D remains ambiguous. The CDR3 is made up of 13 amino acids. Germline V gives CDR1 KGHDR, CDR2 SFDVKD. V lost 7 bases and J lost 6, with 13 bases in between. The CDR3 coding sequence is TGTGCCACCAGCGCCAGGCTCATGGATACGCAGTATTTT. Encoded protein: CATSARLMDTQYF.

The rearrangement uses TRBV19 and TRBJ2-4; D gene unclear. The germline V and J ends were trimmed by 8 bases and 0 bases, with 11 bases remaining between them. The germline CDR1 and CDR2 sequences are LNHDA and SQIVND (reference sequence). The CDR3 length is 14 residues. The CDR3 DNA follows: TGTGCCAGTCGCGGAACTCTAGCCAAAAACATTCAGTACTTC. It yields the protein CASRGTLAKNIQYF.

This rearrangement joins TRBV18 to TRBJ1-1, with 9 positions matching TRBD1. The CDR3 extends over 17 amino acids. V gave up 4 bases and J gave up 1 base; unmatched junction bases: 10. Germline assignment: CDR1 KGHSH and CDR2 LQKENI. CDR3 sequence (DNA): TGTGCCAGCTCACTAAACCTATTGGACAGGGGGAACACTGAAGCTTTCTTT. This encodes CASSLNLLDRGNTEAFF.

This chain links TRBV12-3 or TRBV12-4 with TRBJ1-1; 10 bases align to TRBD1. V gave up 4 bases and J gave up 11 bases; unmatched junction bases: 4. The CDR3 sequence is 12 residues long. The CDR3 region is CASSYGTGEAFF. CDR3 nucleotides: TGTGCCAGCAGTTACGGGACAGGGGAGGCTTTCTTT.

The chain couples TRBV10-3 to TRBJ2-5, with TRBD2 matching 7 bases. V lost 10 bases to trimming and J lost 4 bases; unmatched junction nucleotides: 6. From germline, CDR1 is ENHRY and CDR2 SYGVKD. The CDR3 has 12 residues. CDR3 residues: CATWGGLETQYF. Here the CDR3 DNA reads TGTGCCACTTGGGGGGGTTTAGAGACCCAGTACTTC.

The chain uses TRBV5-4 and TRBJ2-7; weak D call: TRBD1 (6 bases). There are 16 residues in the CDR3. Germline loops: CDR1 SGHNT, CDR2 YYREEE (reference sequence). The germline V and J ends were trimmed by 4 bases and 2 bases, with 19 bases remaining between them. The CDR3 loop reads CASSPPPTGATYEQYF. DNA of the CDR3: TGTGCCAGCAGCCCCCCCCCGACAGGAGCCACCTACGAGCAGTACTTC.

V gene TRBV6-5 combines with J gene TRBJ2-5; D remains unclear. V shed 2 bases and J shed 7 bases, with 14 bases lying between them. Per germline, CDR1 MNHEY and CDR2 SVGAGI. This CDR3 spans 14 amino acids. CDR3 loop: CASSYVAALGTQYF. The CDR3 DNA follows: TGTGCCAGCAGTTACGTGGCGGCATTAGGGACCCAGTACTTC.

This clone was found a few times. The J gene is TRBJ1-5, the V gene TRBV6-1; 9 bases match TRBD1. Germline trimming cut 3 bases from V and 4 bases from J; bases unmatched to any gene: 10. Per germline, CDR1 MNHNS and CDR2 SASEGT. This CDR3 has 17 residues. CDR3 protein: CASSDPGQGLRNQPQHF. The CDR3 DNA sequence: TGTGCCAGCAGTGACCCGGGACAGGGTCTGAGGAATCAGCCCCAGCATTTT.

This chain connects TRBV7-2 to TRBJ1-5; D unresolved. The CDR3 has 15 residues. V was pared by 6 bases and J by 2 bases, with 14 bases between. CDR1 SGHTA and CDR2 FQGNSA come from the germline V gene. As DNA, the CDR3 is TGTGCCAGCAGTAGCGCGGGGTTGGGCAATCAGCCCCAGCATTTT. Its protein is CASSSAGLGNQPQHF.

The chain is built from TRBV4-1 and TRBJ1-1; D not certain. Germline V gene lookup returns CDR1 MGHRA and CDR2 YSYEKL. The CDR3 spans 14 residues. The V gene lost 0 bases and the J gene lost 1 base, with 6 bases spanning the gap. This CDR3 is CASSQDLRNTEAFF. CDR3 in DNA: TGCGCCAGCAGCCAAGACTTGAGGAACACTGAAGCTTTCTTT.

This rearrangement joins TRBV7-9 to TRBJ2-5; TRBD1 matches 8 bases. The CDR3 covers 12 residues. J was trimmed by 12 bases and V by 4 bases; bases with no gene match: 7. Germline lookup yields CDR1 SEHNR and CDR2 FQNEAQ (reference sequence). The CDR3 DNA is TGTGCCAGCAGCTCTGGACAGGGAGAGGAGTACTTC. Protein: CASSSGQGEEYF. The full variable domain, its missing parts supplied by reference TRBV7-9 and TRBJ2-5, is DTGVSQNPRHKITKRGQNVTFRCDPISEHNRLYWYRQTLGQGPEFLTYFQNEAQLEKSRLLSDRFSAERPKGSFSTLEIQRTEQGDSAMYLCASSSGQGEEYFGPGTRLLVL.

The chain has TRBV11-2 and TRBJ1-2, with D perhaps matching TRBD1 (6 bases). This CDR3 region has 15 residues. Trimming left V 3 bases short and J 4 bases short, with 15 bases between. Germline assignment: CDR1 SGHAT and CDR2 FQNNGV. CDR3: CASSLDRTLPYGYTF. The CDR3 DNA sequence: TGTGCCAGCAGCTTGGACAGAACCCTCCCCTATGGCTACACCTTC.

The chain combines TRBV2 with TRBJ2-7; perhaps TRBD2 as D (6 bases). Germline V lookup: CDR1 SNHLY, CDR2 FYNNEI. Between the trimmed V and J ends, which lost 4 bases and 0 bases, there was a span of 7 bases. The CDR3 is 13 residues long. CDR3 DNA: TGTGCCAGCAGTGCCGGGGGCTCCTACGAGCAGTACTTC. This encodes CASSAGGSYEQYF.

This clone was observed a single time. The CDR3 protein is CASVGGGGYTF. Here the CDR3 DNA reads TGTGCCAGCGTTGGGGGAGGAGGCTACACCTTC. This sequence joins TRBV12-3 or TRBV12-4 and TRBJ1-2; perhaps TRBD1 as D (5 bases). This CDR3 is 11 amino acids long. V was trimmed by 8 bases and J by 8 bases, leaving 12 bases between them.